The 25 T cell receptor beta chains below were found in one sample sequenced in a study of graft-versus-host responses after intestinal transplantation. No antigen has been assigned to these receptors. TCRdb keeps only in-frame clones here, not all; method: immunoSEQ multiplex PCR. This table has some 85,000 clones, about nine tenths appearing once. This specimen consisted of unstimulated CD8+ T cells sorted from spleen or lymph node cells, obtained before transplant. Every receptor here comes from a human donor who was the organ donor for an intestinal transplant.

The chain is built from TRBV9 and TRBJ2-1; no clear D. This CDR3 comprises 14 residues. Deletions cut 0 bases from V and 9 bases from J, with 13 bases between. Germline-derived CDR1 and CDR2 are SGDLS and YYNGEE. CDR3 coding DNA: TGTGCCAGCAGCGTAGGTGAGGCCCACGGTGAGCAGTTCTTC. Amino acid sequence: CASSVGEAHGEQFF. The complete variable domain, with remaining parts taken from reference TRBV9 and TRBJ2-1, reads DSGVTQTPKHLITATGQRVTLRCSPRSGDLSVYWYQQSLDQGLQFLIQYYNGEERAKGNILERFSAQQFPDLHSELNLSSLELGDSALYFCASSVGEAHGEQFFGPGTRLTVL.

The chain has TRBV19 and TRBJ2-7; 9 bases are a match to TRBD1. Germline V gene data show CDR1 as LNHDA and CDR2 as SQIVND (reference sequence). CDR3 length: 14 residues. J lost 5 bases, V lost 5 bases, and 7 bases had no gene match. The CDR3 DNA follows: TGTGCCAGTAGTGCGGGGACAGGGTTAAACGAGCAGTACTTC. Amino acid sequence: CASSAGTGLNEQYF.

J is TRBJ1-1 and V is TRBV2; TRBD1 matches at 8 bases. V lost 6 bases to trimming and J lost 5 bases; unmatched junction nucleotides: 8. The CDR3 consists of 14 residues. Germline CDR1 is SNHLY and CDR2 is FYNNEI. CDR3 bases: TGTGCCAGCAGCCCCAGGGGGCGGGAGACTGAAGCTTTCTTT. Its protein product is CASSPRGRETEAFF.

J is TRBJ1-4 and V is TRBV7-6, with 8 nucleotides matching TRBD1. This CDR3 is built from 17 residues. V gave up 4 bases and J gave up 6 bases; unmatched junction bases: 13. The germline V gene has CDR1 SGHVS and CDR2 FNYEAQ. CDR3 protein: CASSSIIPGQVYEKLFF. CDR3 nucleotides: TGTGCCAGCAGCTCGATAATTCCGGGACAGGTGTATGAAAAACTGTTTTTT.

The V call is TRBV28, the J call TRBJ2-7, with 7 bases matching TRBD2. This CDR3 comprises 15 residues. The V segment lost 4 bases and the J segment 0 bases; nucleotides outside the gene matches: 6. The germline V gene has CDR1 MDHEN and CDR2 SYDVKM. The CDR3, as DNA: TGTGCCAGCAGTTCGAACCCGGGGGGCTCCTACGAGCAGTACTTC. It codes for CASSSNPGGSYEQYF.

This chain uses TRBV7-2 with TRBJ2-7; D perhaps matches TRBD2 (6 bases). The V gene lost 1 base and the J gene lost 3 bases, with 10 bases spanning the gap. Per germline, CDR1 SGHTA and CDR2 FQGNSA. The CDR3 contains 14 residues. CDR3 sequence: CASSLELAVYEQYF. The CDR3 coding sequence is TGTGCCAGCAGCTTAGAACTAGCCGTCTACGAGCAGTACTTC.

This sequence joins TRBV9 and TRBJ1-1; D not resolved. The ends were cut back, 3 bases at V and 1 base at J, with 16 bases in the middle. This CDR3 contains 16 residues. Germline V gene lookup returns CDR1 SGDLS and CDR2 YYNGEE. CDR3 sequence reads: CASSAREVFWNTEAFF. The CDR3 DNA sequence: TGTGCCAGCAGCGCGAGGGAGGTTTTTTGGAACACTGAAGCTTTCTTT.

V gene TRBV25-1 combines with J gene TRBJ1-4; perhaps TRBD1 as D (6 bases). CDR3 length: 15 residues. V was shortened by 1 base and J by 5 bases, with 11 bases between the two germline ends. Germline V gives CDR1 MGHDK, CDR2 SYGVNS. The CDR3 spells CASSELAGVNEKLFF. Here the CDR3 DNA reads TGTGCCAGCAGTGAATTGGCAGGGGTAAATGAAAAACTGTTTTTT.

This clone appeared a single time. This chain links TRBV19 with TRBJ1-2; 8 bases align to TRBD1. Germline-derived CDR1 and CDR2 are LNHDA and SQIVND (reference sequence). This CDR3 has 13 amino acids. Trimming cost V 6 bases and J 7 bases; bases outside gene matches: 7. The CDR3 nucleotides read TGTGCCAGTAGACCGGGACAGGTAGTTGGCTACACCTTC. It translates to CASRPGQVVGYTF.

V is TRBV9 and J is TRBJ2-5; TRBD1 matches 8 bases. The J call may be mistaken, given a closer DNA end match to TRBJ2-7. Germline-derived CDR1 and CDR2 are SGDLS and YYNGEE. This CDR3 is built from 15 residues. The CDR3, as DNA: TGTGCCAGCAGCGCGGGGACAGGCAGCTCCTACGAGCAGTACTTC. Protein sequence: CASSAGTGSSYEQYF.

As concerns this clone: At one of its ends the junction is not consistent with the germline gene, which may arise from a read error. Other DNA sequences of this sample code for an identical CDR3. The chain combines TRBV18 with TRBJ1-5, with D perhaps matching TRBD1 (5 bases). The CDR3 is 15 amino acids. Germline V lookup: CDR1 KGHSH, CDR2 LQKENI. For the CDR3, the DNA is TGCGCCAGCTCACCACCGGAGGGGTCAAATCAGCCCCAGCATTTT. The encoded protein is CASSPPEGSNQPQHF.

This chain connects TRBV15 to TRBJ1-1, with D unresolved. Germline-derived CDR1 and CDR2 are LNHNV and YYDKDF (reference sequence). V lost 2 bases, J lost 1 base, and 8 bases lay in between. This CDR3 contains 14 residues. The CDR3 sequence is CATSRPTANTEAFF. CDR3 bases: TGTGCCACCAGCAGACCTACAGCGAACACTGAAGCTTTCTTT.

V usage is TRBV19 and J usage is TRBJ2-3; a weak D match, TRBD2 (5 bases). V dropped 2 bases and J dropped 2 bases, with 11 bases sitting between them. The germline gives CDR1 LNHDA, CDR2 SQIVND (reference sequence). CDR3 length: 15 amino acids. For the CDR3, the DNA is TGTGCCAGTAGTATAACGGGAACCTACACAGATACGCAGTATTTT. Its protein product is CASSITGTYTDTQYF.

The genes are TRBV13 and TRBJ2-3; D unclear. This CDR3 region has 14 residues. Per germline, CDR1 PRHDT and CDR2 FYEKMQ (reference sequence). The ends were cut back, 5 bases at V and 0 bases at J, with 9 bases in the middle. Written as DNA, the CDR3 is TGTGCCAGCAGCCTCGGCGGAAGCACAGATACGCAGTATTTT. Translating it yields CASSLGGSTDTQYF.

V is TRBV11-3 and J is TRBJ2-1, with 8 nucleotides matching TRBD2. V shed 2 bases, J shed 3 bases, and the junction held 3 bases outside the gene matches. The CDR3 contains 15 residues. Germline lookup yields CDR1 SGHNT and CDR2 YENEEA. CDR3 DNA sequence: TGTGCCAGCAGCTTACGGGGGGGGTACTACAATGAGCAGTTCTTC. Translating gives CASSLRGGYYNEQFF.

The rearrangement links TRBV2 to TRBJ1-2, with TRBD1 identical over 8 bases. J gave up 8 bases and V 9 bases, and 5 bases lay outside the gene matches. This CDR3 has 11 residues. The V gene's germline CDR1 is SNHLY and CDR2 FYNNEI. CDR3 loop: CARLTGEGYTF. The CDR3 nucleotides are TGTGCCAGGCTGACAGGGGAGGGCTACACCTTC.

The chain combines TRBV7-2 with TRBJ1-1; tentatively, D is TRBD1 (6 bases). Trimming stripped 5 bases from V and 5 bases from J, with 15 bases between. The CDR3 consists of 14 residues. The V gene's germline CDR1 is SGHTA and CDR2 FQGNSA. CDR3 sequence (DNA): TGTGCCAGCAGCACCACAGGGAGATGGACTGAAGCTTTCTTT. Protein: CASSTTGRWTEAFF.

V is TRBV6-1 and J is TRBJ2-7; unclear D gene. There are 12 residues in the CDR3. Germline V CDR1 and CDR2: MNHNS, SASEGT. V lost 10 bases and J 2 bases, leaving 12 bases between the germline ends. CDR3: CATLGGPYEQYF. CDR3 coding DNA: TGTGCCACCCTCGGCGGTCCCTACGAGCAGTACTTC.

Only one count was recorded for this clone. The V and J genes are TRBV4-3 and TRBJ1-2, with 9 bases fitting TRBD1. Germline V gene sequence: CDR1 LGHNA, CDR2 YSLEER. Trimming removed 4 bases from V and 4 bases from J; junction bases left unmatched: 4. CDR3 length: 14 residues. CDR3 coding DNA: TGCGCCAGCAGCCGGACAGGGGAAGGCTATGGCTACACCTTC. Translating it yields CASSRTGEGYGYTF.

This sequence joins TRBV4-3 and TRBJ2-7; 7 bases line up with TRBD1. Looked up from germline, CDR1 is LGHNA and CDR2 is YSLEER. V lost 4 bases and J lost 3; bases outside the gene matches: 9. This CDR3 is 15 amino acids long. The CDR3 bases are TGCGCCAGCAGCCTCCGGGACAGACCCATCTACGAGCAGTACTTC. Its protein product is CASSLRDRPIYEQYF.

V gene TRBV5-5 combines with J gene TRBJ1-5, with TRBD1 as a possible D gene (5 bases). V was cut by 2 bases and J by 0 bases, with 9 bases left in between. The length of the CDR3 is 15 residues. From germline, CDR1 is SGHKS and CDR2 YYEKEE (reference sequence). For the CDR3, the DNA is TGTGCCAGCAGCTTCTGGGGGGATAGCAATCAGCCCCAGCATTTT. Encoded protein: CASSFWGDSNQPQHF.

The chain is built from TRBV9 and TRBJ1-4, with 9 nucleotides matching TRBD1. The germline CDR1 and CDR2 sequences are SGDLS and YYNGEE. V gave up 3 bases and J gave up 3 bases; unmatched junction bases: 9. The CDR3 runs to 17 residues. CDR3 amino acids: CASSGTHRQGANEKLFF. CDR3 in DNA: TGTGCCAGCAGCGGAACCCATCGACAGGGGGCTAATGAAAAACTGTTTTTT.

The V gene is TRBV7-9, the J gene TRBJ1-2; D ambiguous. The CDR3 has 18 residues. Trimming cost V 3 bases and J 2 bases, with 22 bases left between them. Germline V lookup: CDR1 SEHNR, CDR2 FQNEAQ (reference sequence). This chain's CDR3 is CASSFKRPRGWQNYGYTF. The CDR3 DNA reads TGTGCCAGCAGCTTCAAAAGACCCCGCGGCTGGCAGAACTATGGCTACACCTTC.

The gene calls are TRBV6-1 and TRBJ2-3; no clear D. Germline CDR1 and CDR2: MNHNS and SASEGT. CDR3 length: 16 amino acids. V lost 1 base to trimming and J lost 2 bases, with 13 bases between them. The CDR3 region is CASSEGYYHDTDTQYF. Here the CDR3 DNA reads TGTGCCAGCAGTGAAGGATACTACCATGACACAGATACGCAGTATTTT.

This chain links TRBV4-3 with TRBJ2-7; TRBD1 agrees at 8 bases. CDR1 and CDR2 from the germline V gene are LGHNA and YSLEER. The CDR3 runs 14 residues. The V gene end was trimmed by 2 bases and the J gene end by 4 bases; junction bases not matched to a gene: 4. Here the CDR3 reads CASSQTDRDYEQYF. Here the CDR3 DNA reads TGCGCCAGCAGCCAAACGGACAGGGATTACGAGCAGTACTTC.